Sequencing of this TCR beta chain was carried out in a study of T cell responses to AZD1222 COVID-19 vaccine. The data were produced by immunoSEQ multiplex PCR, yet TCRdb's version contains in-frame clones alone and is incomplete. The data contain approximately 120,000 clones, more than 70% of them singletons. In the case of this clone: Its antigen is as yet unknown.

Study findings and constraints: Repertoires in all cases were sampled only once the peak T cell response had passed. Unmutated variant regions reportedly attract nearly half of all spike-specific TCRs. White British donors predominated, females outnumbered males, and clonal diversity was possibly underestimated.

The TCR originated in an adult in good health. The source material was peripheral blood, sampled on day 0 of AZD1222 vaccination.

CDR3 protein: CASSLAPIPNEQFF. The CDR3 DNA sequence: TGTGCCAGCAGCTTAGCGCCCATCCCCAATGAGCAGTTCTTC. The rearrangement joins TRBV7-2 to TRBJ2-1; D gene ambiguous. The germline CDR1 and CDR2 sequences are SGHTA and FQGNSA. The CDR3 totals 14 residues. V was shortened by 0 bases and J by 6 bases, with 9 bases between the two germline ends.